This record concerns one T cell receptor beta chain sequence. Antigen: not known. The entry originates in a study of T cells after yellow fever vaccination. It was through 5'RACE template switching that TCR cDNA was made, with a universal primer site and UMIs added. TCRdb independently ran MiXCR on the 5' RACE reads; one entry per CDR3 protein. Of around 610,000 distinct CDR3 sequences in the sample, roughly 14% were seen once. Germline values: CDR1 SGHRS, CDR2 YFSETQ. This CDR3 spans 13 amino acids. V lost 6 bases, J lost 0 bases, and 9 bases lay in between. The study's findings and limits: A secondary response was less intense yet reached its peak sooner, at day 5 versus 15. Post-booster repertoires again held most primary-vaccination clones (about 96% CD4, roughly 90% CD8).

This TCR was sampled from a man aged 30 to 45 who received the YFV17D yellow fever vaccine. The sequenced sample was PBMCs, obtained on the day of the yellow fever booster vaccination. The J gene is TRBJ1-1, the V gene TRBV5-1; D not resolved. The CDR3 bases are TGCGCCAGCAACGACGGCATGAACACTGAAGCTTTCTTT. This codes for CASNDGMNTEAFF.